This T cell receptor beta chain is from a study of T cells in severe cutaneous drug reactions. General study results and limits: Blister cells averaged about 30% and PBMC roughly 5% TRBV12-4 in carbamazepine-induced Stevens-Johnson syndrome or toxic epidermal necrolysis patients. A public TCRbeta CDR3 appeared in all seven CBZ-SJS/TEN blister samples, averaging roughly 15%.

Bulk and single-cell libraries used iRepertoire multiplex PCR with TCR subtype-specific primers. One entry per CDR3 protein, without DNA, is what TCRdb gives after re-calling the multiplex PCR reads. This repertoire comprises 21,000 or so distinct CDR3 sequences; its ten largest clones make up 7.5%. Points on this clonotype: Its target is not known.

The length of the CDR3 is 18 residues. Germline V gene lookup returns CDR1 SGHAT and CDR2 FQNNGV. The patients sequenced had a carbamazepine-induced Stevens-Johnson syndrome or toxic epidermal necrolysis reaction. Peripheral blood was from CBZ-SJS/TEN patients: about five Han Chinese, roughly six European. This chain joins TRBV11-2 and TRBJ2-3; TCRdb returns TRBD2, unconfirmable since there is no DNA. Sample: PBMCs. The sequence derives from a human donor with toxic epidermal necrolysis, a severe cutaneous drug reaction. The CDR3 protein is CASSLWASAGGLTDTQYF. The whole variable domain, filled in from reference TRBV11-2 and TRBJ2-3, reads EAGVAQSPRYKIIEKRQSVAFWCNPISGHATLYWYQQILGQGPKLLIQFQNNGVVDDSQLPKDRFSAERLKGVDSTLKIQPAKLEDSAVYLCASSLWASAGGLTDTQYFGPGTRLTVL.